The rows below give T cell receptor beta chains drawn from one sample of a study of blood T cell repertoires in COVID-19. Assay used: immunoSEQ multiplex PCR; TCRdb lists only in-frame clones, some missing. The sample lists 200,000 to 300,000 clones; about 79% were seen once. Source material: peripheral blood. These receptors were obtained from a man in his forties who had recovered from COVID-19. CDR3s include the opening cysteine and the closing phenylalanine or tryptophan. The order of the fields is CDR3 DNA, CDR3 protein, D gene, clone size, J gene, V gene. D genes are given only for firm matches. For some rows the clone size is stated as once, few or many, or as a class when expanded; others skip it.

TGTGCCAGCAGCGCAGACAGGGGACTGAATCAGCCCCAGCATTTT	CASSADRGLNQPQHF	TRBD1	.	TRBJ1-5	TRBV7-9
TGCGCCAGCAGTGAGTCGGGCGGGAATCAGCCCCAGCATTTT	CASSESGGNQPQHF	.	once	TRBJ1-5	TRBV10-2
TGTGCCAGCAGCCTGGGGGGAGGGGTGAAGACCCAGTACTTC	CASSLGGGVKTQYF	TRBD2	.	TRBJ2-5	TRBV7-6
TGCGCCAGCATGGAGGCAGGGGGCACTGAAGCTTTCTTT	CASMEAGGTEAFF	TRBD1	few	TRBJ1-1	TRBV5-1
TGTGCCAGCAGCTTGGGGACAGGGTTGGAGTCCTACGAGCAGTACTTC	CASSLGTGLESYEQYF	TRBD1	.	TRBJ2-7	TRBV5-4
TGTGCCAGCAGTCCTACGATTAGCGGGGGGGCCTCAGATACGCAGTATTTT	CASSPTISGGASDTQYF	TRBD2	few	TRBJ2-3	TRBV3-1/TRBV3-2
TGTGCCAGCGGCCAGGGGCCCACCGGGGAGCTGTTTTTT	CASGQGPTGELFF	.	.	TRBJ2-2	TRBV7-9
TGTGCCACCAGTGATCACAGAAGGGGCACCGGGGAGCTGTTTTTT	CATSDHRRGTGELFF	.	.	TRBJ2-2	TRBV24-1
TGTGCCAGCAGCTTGGACAGGTCCTACGAGCAGTACTTC	CASSLDRSYEQYF	TRBD1	.	TRBJ2-7	TRBV13
TGCGCCAGCAGCCTTAAGGCGGACACAGAAGCTTTCTTT	CASSLKADTEAFF	.	.	TRBJ1-1	TRBV5-1
TGTGCCAGCAGTTGGCGTCTAGCGGGAGCAGATACGCAGTATTTT	CASSWRLAGADTQYF	TRBD2	.	TRBJ2-3	TRBV6-5
TGTGCCAGCAGCGAAGCGACATGGACTAGCGGGAGGGCCGACAATGAGCAGTTCTTC	CASSEATWTSGRADNEQFF	TRBD2	.	TRBJ2-1	TRBV9
TGTGCCTGGAGTGCTCAACAGGGTGAGGGCTATGGCTACACCTTC	CAWSAQQGEGYGYTF	.	.	TRBJ1-2	TRBV30
TGTGCCAGCAGCCACTTTAATTCACCCCTCCACTTT	CASSHFNSPLHF	.	.	TRBJ1-6	TRBV4-2
TGTGCCAGCAGCGTACAGGGGACGGTGAACACTGAAGCTTTCTTT	CASSVQGTVNTEAFF	TRBD1	.	TRBJ1-1	TRBV7-2
TGTGCCAGCAGCCCAACAGGACAGTTTAGGGACACTGAAGCTTTCTTT	CASSPTGQFRDTEAFF	.	.	TRBJ1-1	TRBV11-2
TGCGCCAGCAGTGAGTCGAGGGCTAGCGGGATGAGCGAGCAGTACTTC	CASSESRASGMSEQYF	TRBD2	.	TRBJ2-7	TRBV10-1
TGTGCCAGCAGCTTAGTTGCGGGGGTGGACGAAACAGATACGCAGTATTTT	CASSLVAGVDETDTQYF	TRBD2	.	TRBJ2-3	TRBV7-2
TGTGCCAGCTCACCAAGTCTTGGCGGGAGCTCTGGAAACACCATATATTTT	CASSPSLGGSSGNTIYF	.	.	TRBJ1-3	TRBV18
TGTGCCAGCAGTTCTCGTCGTGGCTACACCTTC	CASSSRRGYTF	.	few	TRBJ1-2	TRBV6-2/TRBV6-3
TGTGCCAGCAGCCAAGCTACACAGGGGATTCTTACCTACGAGCAGTACTTC	CASSQATQGILTYEQYF	TRBD1	once	TRBJ2-7	TRBV3-1/TRBV3-2
TGTGCCACTAGGCACTACCAGGGGTCGGACGAGCAGTACTTC	CATRHYQGSDEQYF	.	.	TRBJ2-7	TRBV19
TGTGCCAGCAAGACTAGCGGGGGGTTATACGAGCAGTACTTC	CASKTSGGLYEQYF	TRBD2	.	TRBJ2-7	TRBV6-5
TGTGCCAGCAGCTTAGTCAGGGGGGCCTCCTACGAGCAGTACTTC	CASSLVRGASYEQYF	.	.	TRBJ2-7	TRBV7-6